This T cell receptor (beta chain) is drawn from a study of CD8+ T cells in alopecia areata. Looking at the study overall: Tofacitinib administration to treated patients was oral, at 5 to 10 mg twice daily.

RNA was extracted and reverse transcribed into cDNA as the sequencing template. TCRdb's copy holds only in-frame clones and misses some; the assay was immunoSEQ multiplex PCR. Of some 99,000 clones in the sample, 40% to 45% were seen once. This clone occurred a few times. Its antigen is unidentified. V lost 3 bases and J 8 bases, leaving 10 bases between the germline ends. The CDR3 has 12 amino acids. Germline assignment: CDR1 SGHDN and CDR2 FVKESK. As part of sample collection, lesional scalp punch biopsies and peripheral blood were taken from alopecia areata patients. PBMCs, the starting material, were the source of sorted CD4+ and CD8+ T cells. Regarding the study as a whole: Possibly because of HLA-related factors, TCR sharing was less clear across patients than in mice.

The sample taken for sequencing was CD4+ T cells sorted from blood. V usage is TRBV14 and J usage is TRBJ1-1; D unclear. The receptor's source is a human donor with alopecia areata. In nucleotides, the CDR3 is TGTGCCAGCAGCCACCGATGGCAGGAAGCTTTCTTT. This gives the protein CASSHRWQEAFF.